Detailed here is one T cell receptor (beta chain). Its matching antigen is unknown. Assay used: immunoSEQ multiplex PCR; TCRdb lists only in-frame clones, some missing. Altogether approximately 150,000 clones are present, around nine tenths being singletons, with the ten largest covering approximately 1.5%. These data originate in a study of T cell responses to AZD1222 COVID-19 vaccine. Study-level information: Second doses that came at about 4 or about 12 weeks were put together.

Study findings and constraints: CD4 TCRs linked to vaccination spanned spike, dominating at 160-218 and 743-854. Per reports, nearly half of all spike-specific TCRs target regions that are unmutated in variants.

This CDR3 contains 15 residues. Germline values: CDR1 MNHEY, CDR2 SVGAGI. Trimming removed 8 bases from V and 1 base from J; junction bases left unmatched: 4. The receptor was isolated from an adult in good health. The rearrangement uses TRBV6-5 and TRBJ2-1, with 11 bases aligning to TRBD2. This material consisted of peripheral blood, taken on day 0 of AZD1222 vaccination. In DNA, the CDR3 is TGTGCCAGCTCAATAGCGGGAGGGTCCTACAATGAGCAGTTCTTC. Translated, it gives CASSIAGGSYNEQFF.